Many counts were recorded for the clone carrying this T cell receptor (beta chain). V was pared by 6 bases and J by 4 bases, with 9 bases of the junction left unmatched. The germline V gene encodes CDR1 SNHLY and CDR2 FYNNEI. The CDR3 consists of 14 residues. Original processing methods: Researchers built a distant-metastasis classifier for papillary thyroid cancer that drew on CDR3 differences across clinicopathological groups. MiXCR re-clonotyped the PCR reads for TCRdb. The V and J calls, along with clone size, are taken from TCRdb and not from the paper's own processing. Here the sample spans some 45,000 clones, approximately 15% being singletons. The sample belongs to a study of metastatic and nonmetastatic thyroid tumors. No patient had received any treatment before thyroid surgery.

This TCR was recovered from a female donor with papillary thyroid cancer or a benign thyroid nodule (not recorded which). Some clones in this sample may be carry-over from other donors' samples. The chain couples TRBV2 to TRBJ2-7; 7 bases fit TRBD1. Sequenced input: blood. The CDR3 nucleotides read TGTGCCAGCAGGGGATCAGGGGGTGGGTACGAGCAGTACTTC. Translating gives CASRGSGGGYEQYF.